This T cell receptor beta chain comes out of a study of blood T cells in healthy people across ages. Study-wide results and limits: Measured against age, TCR beta diversity per million T cells decreased in a roughly linear manner.

A word on this clonotype: Antigen: not known.

The CDR3 length is 14 residues. Germline assignment: CDR1 MGHRA and CDR2 YSYEKL. The second PCR ran about 6 to 12 cycles with a sample-barcoded 5' primer and J-beta primers. TCRdb used MiXCR to reprocess the 5' RACE reads, holding one entry per CDR3 protein. The sample shows some 1,800,000 distinct CDR3 sequences, approximately 39% of them seen only once. The TCR comes from a human donor in good health. The sequenced material came from blood. The rearrangement uses TRBV4-1 and TRBJ2-3; D perhaps matches TRBD1 (5 bases). With the DNA end fitting TRBJ1-5 better, the J assignment may be wrong. CDR3 in amino acids: CASSSTGSTDTQHF. The CDR3 DNA is TGCGCCAGCAGCTCAACAGGTAGCACAGATACGCAGCATTTT.